This T cell receptor (beta chain) was recovered during a study of control samples from healthy donors and cancer patients (dated by TCRdb to the early 2020s). To prepare the library, the immunoSEQ multiplex PCR assay was applied. The immuneACCESS repertoire file appears here via TCRdb, limited to in-frame rearrangements. These files lack a portion of the clones; in checked studies, under half of the deficit traces to unresolved V genes, and the cause of the others is not known. The sample table shows under 200,000 clones, and roughly 89% are seen once. The ten largest account for more than 1.3% of the sample. The CDR3, from cysteine to phenylalanine, totals 14 residues. Just CDR3 DNA is preserved here, 42 bases in frame from base 1. Taken from the germline V gene (reference sequence), the CDR1 and CDR2 loops are MNHEY and SMNVEV. A distance of 10 bases separates the germline ends of V and J, which lose 4 bases and 6 bases respectively.

Concerning this clone itself: This receptor's antigen is unknown. No much larger clone exists at a distance of one base, and base qualities are not known.

This sequence originates from a woman aged 30 to 39 in good health. The sequenced sample was blood. This chain is built from TRBV27 and TRBJ1-6; the D gene assignment is ambiguous. The bases read TGTGCCAGCAGTTGGACGGATAGTAATTCACCCCTCCACTTT. This translates into CASSWTDSNSPLHF.